This TCR beta chain was documented in a study of T cell responses to AZD1222 COVID-19 vaccine. Study observations and caveats: At baseline, just five to seven AZD1222 recipients tested seropositive.

On this clone: Its antigen is currently unknown.

CDR3 size: 14 residues. CDR1 is LNHDA, CDR2 SQIVND, per germline (reference sequence). TCRdb's copy holds only in-frame clones and misses some; the assay was immunoSEQ multiplex PCR. The sample holds tens of thousands of clones, over 70% seen once. The specimen comprised peripheral blood, sampled on day 0 of AZD1222 vaccination. This receptor was identified in an adult in good health. This sequence joins TRBV19 and TRBJ1-5; 8 bases fit TRBD1. CDR3 coding DNA: TGTGGAACTCAGGGGGCGAGCTTTAATCAGCCCCAGCATTTT. Its translation is CGTQGASFNQPQHF. Full variable domain (missing parts from reference TRBV19 and TRBJ1-5): DGGITQSPKYLFRKEGQNVTLSCEQNLNHDAMYWYRQDPGQGLRLIYYSQIVNDFQKGDIAEGYSVSREKKESFPLTVTSAQKNPTAFYLCGTQGASFNQPQHFGDGTRLSIL.